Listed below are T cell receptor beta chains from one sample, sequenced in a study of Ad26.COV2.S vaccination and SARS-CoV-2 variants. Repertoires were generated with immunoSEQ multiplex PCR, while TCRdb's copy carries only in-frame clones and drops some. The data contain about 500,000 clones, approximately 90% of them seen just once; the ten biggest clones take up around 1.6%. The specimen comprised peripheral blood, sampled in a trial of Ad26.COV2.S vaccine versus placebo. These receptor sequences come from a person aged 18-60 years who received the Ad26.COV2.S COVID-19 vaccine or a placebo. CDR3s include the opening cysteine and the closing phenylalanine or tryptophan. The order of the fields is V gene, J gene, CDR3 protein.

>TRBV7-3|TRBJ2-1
CASSLQEGGPYNEQFF
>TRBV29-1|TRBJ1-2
CSVRGGGRPYGYTF
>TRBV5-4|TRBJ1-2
CASSETNAKNYGYTF
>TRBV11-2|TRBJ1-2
CASSPGTGTNYGYTF
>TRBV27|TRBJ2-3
CASSYLGYYPDTQYF
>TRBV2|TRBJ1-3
CAILVGNTIYF
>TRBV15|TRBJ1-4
CATSRGQGTTNEKLFF
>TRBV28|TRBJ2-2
CASSFWREDTGELFF
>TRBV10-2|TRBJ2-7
CASRATSGSTYEQYF
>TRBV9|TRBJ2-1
CASSAPGQGYNEQFF
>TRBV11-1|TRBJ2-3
CASSSYREPDTQYF
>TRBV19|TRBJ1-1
CASRVQGALSAEAFF
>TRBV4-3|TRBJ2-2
CASSPFPPGTNPGELFF
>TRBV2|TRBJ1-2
CASSVRGSPGGGYTF
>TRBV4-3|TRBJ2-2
CASSPYLGAANTGELFF
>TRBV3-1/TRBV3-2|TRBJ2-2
CASSQDRVRGRRAGELFF
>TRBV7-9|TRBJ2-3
CASSLRGGDTDTQYF
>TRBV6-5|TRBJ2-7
CASSYSVGGATYEQYF
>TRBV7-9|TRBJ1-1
CASSLVMGRDTEAFF
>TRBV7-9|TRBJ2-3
CASSPRAGGLTDTQYF
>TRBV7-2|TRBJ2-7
CASSLEISPRGARYF
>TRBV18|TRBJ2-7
CASSPPSLASTYEQYF
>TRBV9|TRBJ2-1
CASSVTGAGYNEQFF
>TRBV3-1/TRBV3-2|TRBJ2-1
CASSQDGSSSYNEQFF
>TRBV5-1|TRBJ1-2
CASSPRQGDGYTF
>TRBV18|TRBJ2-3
CASSPLPPATGITDTQYF
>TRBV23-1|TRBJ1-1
CASSQSPRQNTEAFF
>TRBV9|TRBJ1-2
CASSARDKVWYYGYTF
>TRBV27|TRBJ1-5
CASSLNKGTNQPQHF
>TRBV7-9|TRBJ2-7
CASSLALQARAYEQYF
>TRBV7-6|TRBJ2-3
CASSLRDRITDTQYF
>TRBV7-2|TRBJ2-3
CASSLVAGGLGDTQYF
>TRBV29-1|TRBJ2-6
CSVVVGFGANVLTF
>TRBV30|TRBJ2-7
CAWSGDVSVYEQYF
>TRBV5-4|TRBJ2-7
CASSFKAAPYEQYF
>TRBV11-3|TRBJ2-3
CASSPGTGSYDTQYF
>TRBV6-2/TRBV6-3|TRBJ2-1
CASSFVDEQFF
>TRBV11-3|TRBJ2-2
CASSLALLQGLIGELFF
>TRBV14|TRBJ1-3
CASSPSGQGPGNTIYF
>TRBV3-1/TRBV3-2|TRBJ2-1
CASRRTGNEQFF
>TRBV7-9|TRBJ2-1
CASSPVSGVTNEQFF
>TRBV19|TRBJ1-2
CASSLGNPGGYTF
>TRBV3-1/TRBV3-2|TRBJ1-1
CASSDQDRVVTEAFF
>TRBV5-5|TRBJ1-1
CASSRGQGGDTEAFF
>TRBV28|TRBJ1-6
CASSLGLLNSPLHF